This T cell receptor (beta chain) emerged from a study of blood T cell repertoires in COVID-19. Overall study context: Material from acute and convalescent COVID-19 was sourced from the United States, Italy and Spain.

The study recruited people aged about 18 to 89 years across around 24 US areas. Individuals in the exposed group had encountered a COVID-19 case within 2 weeks preceding study entry. The CDR3 is 14 amino acids. The germline V gene encodes CDR1 MNHEY and CDR2 SVGAGI. V lost 6 bases, J lost 0 bases, and 11 bases lay in between. The data were produced by immunoSEQ multiplex PCR, yet TCRdb's version contains in-frame clones alone and is incomplete. The data contain some 320,000 clones, approximately 89% of them singletons. The chain uses TRBV6-5 and TRBJ1-2; D might be TRBD1 (6 bases). The TCR sequence derives from a woman aged 45-65 years who had been exposed to COVID-19. The sequencing input was PBMCs or T cells enriched from blood (not recorded which). The CDR3 DNA is TGTGCCAGCAGGCCCAGGGGATCTAACTATGGCTACACCTTC. This translates into CASRPRGSNYGYTF.